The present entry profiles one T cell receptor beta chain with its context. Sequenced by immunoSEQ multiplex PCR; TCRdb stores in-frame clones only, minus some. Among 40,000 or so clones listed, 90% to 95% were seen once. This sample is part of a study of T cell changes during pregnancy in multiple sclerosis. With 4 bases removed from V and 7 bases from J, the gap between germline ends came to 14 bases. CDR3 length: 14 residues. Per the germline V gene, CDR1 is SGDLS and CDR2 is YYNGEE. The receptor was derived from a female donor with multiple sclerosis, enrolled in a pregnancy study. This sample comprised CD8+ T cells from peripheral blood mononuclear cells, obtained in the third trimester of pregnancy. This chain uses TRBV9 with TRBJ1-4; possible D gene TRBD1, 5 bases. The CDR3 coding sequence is TGTGCCAGCAGCCCGGGGGGGGTACCTGAAAAACTGTTTTTT. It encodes CASSPGGVPEKLFF.